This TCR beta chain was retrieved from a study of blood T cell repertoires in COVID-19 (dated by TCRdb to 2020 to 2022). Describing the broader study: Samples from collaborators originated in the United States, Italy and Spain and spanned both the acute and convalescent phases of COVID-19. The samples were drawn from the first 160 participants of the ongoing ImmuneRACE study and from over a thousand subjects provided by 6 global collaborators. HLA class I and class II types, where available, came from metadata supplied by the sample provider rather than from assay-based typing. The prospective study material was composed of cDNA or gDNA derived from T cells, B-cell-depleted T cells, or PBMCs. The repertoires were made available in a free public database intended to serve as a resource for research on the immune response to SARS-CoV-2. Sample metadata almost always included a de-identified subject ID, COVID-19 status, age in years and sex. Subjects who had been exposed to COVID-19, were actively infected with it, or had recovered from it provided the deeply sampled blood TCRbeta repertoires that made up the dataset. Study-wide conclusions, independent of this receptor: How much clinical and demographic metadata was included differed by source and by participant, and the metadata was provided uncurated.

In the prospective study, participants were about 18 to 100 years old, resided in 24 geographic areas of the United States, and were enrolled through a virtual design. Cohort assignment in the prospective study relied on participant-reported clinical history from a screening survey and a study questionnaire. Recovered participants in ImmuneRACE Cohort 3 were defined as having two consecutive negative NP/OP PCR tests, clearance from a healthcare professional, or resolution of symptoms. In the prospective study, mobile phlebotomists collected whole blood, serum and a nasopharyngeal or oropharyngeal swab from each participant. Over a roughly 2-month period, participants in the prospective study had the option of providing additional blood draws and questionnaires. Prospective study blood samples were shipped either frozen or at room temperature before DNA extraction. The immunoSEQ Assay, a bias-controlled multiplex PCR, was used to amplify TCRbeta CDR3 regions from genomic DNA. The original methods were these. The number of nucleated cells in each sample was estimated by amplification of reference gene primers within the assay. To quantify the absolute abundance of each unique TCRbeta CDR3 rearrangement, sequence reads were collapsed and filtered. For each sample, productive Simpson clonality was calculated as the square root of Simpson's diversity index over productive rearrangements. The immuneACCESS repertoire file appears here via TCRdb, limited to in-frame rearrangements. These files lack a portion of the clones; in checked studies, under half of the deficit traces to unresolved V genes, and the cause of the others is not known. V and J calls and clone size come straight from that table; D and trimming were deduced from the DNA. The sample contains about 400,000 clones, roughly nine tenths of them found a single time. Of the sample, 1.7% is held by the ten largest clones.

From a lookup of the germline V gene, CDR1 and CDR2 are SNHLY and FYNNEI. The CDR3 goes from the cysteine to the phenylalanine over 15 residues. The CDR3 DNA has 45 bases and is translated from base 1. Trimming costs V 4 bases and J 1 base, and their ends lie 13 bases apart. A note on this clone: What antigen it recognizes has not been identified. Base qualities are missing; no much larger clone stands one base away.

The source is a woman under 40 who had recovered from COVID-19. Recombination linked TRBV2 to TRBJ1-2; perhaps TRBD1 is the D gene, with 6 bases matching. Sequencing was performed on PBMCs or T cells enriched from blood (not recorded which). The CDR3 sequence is CASSAWDTDNYGYTF. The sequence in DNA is TGTGCCAGCAGTGCATGGGACACCGATAACTATGGCTACACCTTC.